These T cell receptor beta chains were read from a single sample in a study of blood T cell repertoires in COVID-19. The table came from immunoSEQ multiplex PCR; TCRdb's copy has only in-frame clones and leaves some out. The table has roughly 95,000 clones, approximately 80% seen once. The sample consisted of peripheral blood. Receptors originate from a man aged 60 to 69 with acute or convalescent COVID-19. CDR3s include the opening cysteine and the closing phenylalanine or tryptophan. D genes are given only for firm matches. The size entry is marked missing in some rows and otherwise reads once, few, many or a size class.

cdr3_nt: TGTGCCAGCAGCTTAGCGCTCCCGGGACAGGGAAATCAGCCCCAGCATTTT
cdr3_aa: CASSLALPGQGNQPQHF
v_call: TRBV7-2
d_call: TRBD1
clone_size: .
cdr3_length: 17
j_call: TRBJ1-5

cdr3_nt: TGCGCCAGCAGCCAAGTGGGCGTTGGAAACACCATATATTTT
cdr3_aa: CASSQVGVGNTIYF
v_call: TRBV4-3
d_call: .
clone_size: .
cdr3_length: 14
j_call: TRBJ1-3

cdr3_nt: TGTGCCAGTAGCCTACAGGGTTGGGGCTACACCTTC
cdr3_aa: CASSLQGWGYTF
v_call: TRBV19
d_call: .
clone_size: .
cdr3_length: 12
j_call: TRBJ1-2

cdr3_nt: TGTGCCAGCAGCTACGACAGGGGAAACACCATATATTTT
cdr3_aa: CASSYDRGNTIYF
v_call: TRBV7-9
d_call: .
clone_size: .
cdr3_length: 13
j_call: TRBJ1-3

cdr3_nt: TGTGCCAGCAGCCTACAGGGGGGACAAATCAATCAGCCCCAGCATTTT
cdr3_aa: CASSLQGGQINQPQHF
v_call: TRBV2
d_call: TRBD1
clone_size: .
cdr3_length: 16
j_call: TRBJ1-5

cdr3_nt: TGTGCTAGTGGTTTACAGGGAAGAGCTTTCTTT
cdr3_aa: CASGLQGRAFF
v_call: TRBV12-5
d_call: .
clone_size: .
cdr3_length: 11
j_call: TRBJ1-1

cdr3_nt: TGTGCCAGCAGCCCGACTGGCACAGATACGCAGTATTTT
cdr3_aa: CASSPTGTDTQYF
v_call: TRBV12-3/TRBV12-4
d_call: .
clone_size: few
cdr3_length: 13
j_call: TRBJ2-3

cdr3_nt: TGTGCCAGCAGGGTGGACAGGACGGAGCTTAGTCCCCTCCACTTT
cdr3_aa: CASRVDRTELSPLHF
v_call: TRBV2
d_call: TRBD1
clone_size: .
cdr3_length: 15
j_call: TRBJ1-6

cdr3_nt: TGTGCCAGCAGCCTCGGACTGAACCGCTATGGCTACACCTTC
cdr3_aa: CASSLGLNRYGYTF
v_call: TRBV6-5
d_call: .
clone_size: .
cdr3_length: 14
j_call: TRBJ1-2

cdr3_nt: TGTGCCAGCAGCTACGGGGAGATCTATGGCTACACCTTC
cdr3_aa: CASSYGEIYGYTF
v_call: TRBV5-6
d_call: .
clone_size: .
cdr3_length: 13
j_call: TRBJ1-2

cdr3_nt: TGTGCCAGCAGCTTGGACGGGACAGGTCAAGAGACCCAGTACTTC
cdr3_aa: CASSLDGTGQETQYF
v_call: TRBV7-9
d_call: TRBD1
clone_size: .
cdr3_length: 15
j_call: TRBJ2-5

cdr3_nt: TGTGCCATCAGTGAGTTGGGACAGCACAATGAGCAGTTCTTC
cdr3_aa: CAISELGQHNEQFF
v_call: TRBV10-3
d_call: TRBD1
clone_size: .
cdr3_length: 14
j_call: TRBJ2-1

cdr3_nt: TGCGCCAGCAGTGAGTCAAGCGGGCCGGGGGTGTACAATGAGCAGTTCTTC
cdr3_aa: CASSESSGPGVYNEQFF
v_call: TRBV10-1
d_call: .
clone_size: .
cdr3_length: 17
j_call: TRBJ2-1

cdr3_nt: TGCGCCAGCAGCCAAGATTTAGGGGGACAGGATGGGTTCGGGGAGCTGTTTTTT
cdr3_aa: CASSQDLGGQDGFGELFF
v_call: TRBV4-3
d_call: TRBD1
clone_size: .
cdr3_length: 18
j_call: TRBJ2-2

cdr3_nt: TGCAGCGTTCAACTGGGAGGGGAGACCCAGTACTTC
cdr3_aa: CSVQLGGETQYF
v_call: TRBV29-1
d_call: TRBD2
clone_size: .
cdr3_length: 12
j_call: TRBJ2-5

cdr3_nt: TGCGCCAGCAGCCCAGACTCTCACAGGGGCTACACCTTC
cdr3_aa: CASSPDSHRGYTF
v_call: TRBV5-1
d_call: .
clone_size: .
cdr3_length: 13
j_call: TRBJ1-2

cdr3_nt: TGCGCCAGCAGCGAGGGTTTTAATGAAAAACTGTTTTTT
cdr3_aa: CASSEGFNEKLFF
v_call: TRBV5-1
d_call: .
clone_size: few
cdr3_length: 13
j_call: TRBJ1-4

cdr3_nt: TGTGCCAGCCTGAGGGACACTGAAGCTTTCTTT
cdr3_aa: CASLRDTEAFF
v_call: TRBV2
d_call: .
clone_size: .
cdr3_length: 11
j_call: TRBJ1-1

cdr3_nt: TGTGCCAGCAACACAGGGGGAGGGGGCCGCTTAGCAAATCAGCCCCAGCATTTT
cdr3_aa: CASNTGGGGRLANQPQHF
v_call: TRBV21-1
d_call: .
clone_size: .
cdr3_length: 18
j_call: TRBJ1-5

cdr3_nt: TGCGCCAGCAGCTTGGCCGGGACAGGGCAAGAGACCCAGTACTTC
cdr3_aa: CASSLAGTGQETQYF
v_call: TRBV5-1
d_call: TRBD1
clone_size: .
cdr3_length: 15
j_call: TRBJ2-5

cdr3_nt: TGTGCCAGCAGCGACCCTCCTAGTGGCACAGATACGCAGTATTTT
cdr3_aa: CASSDPPSGTDTQYF
v_call: TRBV6-5
d_call: .
clone_size: once
cdr3_length: 15
j_call: TRBJ2-3

cdr3_nt: TGTGCCAGCAGCTTATCACAGTTCAATGAGCAGTTCTTC
cdr3_aa: CASSLSQFNEQFF
v_call: TRBV11-3
d_call: .
clone_size: .
cdr3_length: 13
j_call: TRBJ2-1

cdr3_nt: TGTGCCAGCAGTTACTCTACAGGTCAGGGGGAGCAGTACTTC
cdr3_aa: CASSYSTGQGEQYF
v_call: TRBV6-5
d_call: .
clone_size: .
cdr3_length: 14
j_call: TRBJ2-7

cdr3_nt: TGTGCCAGTAGTAAACAGGGGTACTCACCCCTCCACTTT
cdr3_aa: CASSKQGYSPLHF
v_call: TRBV19
d_call: TRBD1
clone_size: .
cdr3_length: 13
j_call: TRBJ1-6

cdr3_nt: TGTGCCAGCAGCTTCGGACAGGGGGAAACTGAAGCTTTCTTT
cdr3_aa: CASSFGQGETEAFF
v_call: TRBV7-9
d_call: TRBD1
clone_size: once
cdr3_length: 14
j_call: TRBJ1-1

cdr3_nt: TGCGCCAGCAGTTTTTCAGGGGCTAACTATGGCTACACCTTC
cdr3_aa: CASSFSGANYGYTF
v_call: TRBV5-1
d_call: .
clone_size: .
cdr3_length: 14
j_call: TRBJ1-2

cdr3_nt: TGTGCCAGTACACAGGGAGGGAGCGAGACCCAGTACTTC
cdr3_aa: CASTQGGSETQYF
v_call: TRBV19
d_call: .
clone_size: .
cdr3_length: 13
j_call: TRBJ2-5

cdr3_nt: TGCGCCAGCAGCTTAGGACAGGGGAGTACAGATACGCAGTATTTT
cdr3_aa: CASSLGQGSTDTQYF
v_call: TRBV10-1
d_call: TRBD1
clone_size: few
cdr3_length: 15
j_call: TRBJ2-3

cdr3_nt: TGTGCCAGTAGTATTTCAGGGTACGAGCAGTACTTC
cdr3_aa: CASSISGYEQYF
v_call: TRBV19
d_call: .
clone_size: .
cdr3_length: 12
j_call: TRBJ2-7

cdr3_nt: TGCAGCTCGACAGGGGGTTCGGGGCCCTACAATGAGCAGTTCTTC
cdr3_aa: CSSTGGSGPYNEQFF
v_call: TRBV29-1
d_call: TRBD1
clone_size: .
cdr3_length: 15
j_call: TRBJ2-1

cdr3_nt: TGTGCCAGCAGTTTCGTACAGGGTACAGATACGCAGTATTTT
cdr3_aa: CASSFVQGTDTQYF
v_call: TRBV27
d_call: .
clone_size: .
cdr3_length: 14
j_call: TRBJ2-3

cdr3_nt: TGTGCCAGTAGACCAAACTCGGTAGGCACAGATACGCAGTATTTT
cdr3_aa: CASRPNSVGTDTQYF
v_call: TRBV19
d_call: .
clone_size: .
cdr3_length: 15
j_call: TRBJ2-3

cdr3_nt: TGCGCCAGCAGCTTGGGCAGGGGGAGCACTAATGAAAAACTGTTTTTT
cdr3_aa: CASSLGRGSTNEKLFF
v_call: TRBV5-1
d_call: TRBD1
clone_size: few
cdr3_length: 16
j_call: TRBJ1-4

cdr3_nt: TGTGCCAGCAGTTTTACAGGGGCCGGTGGCTACACCTTC
cdr3_aa: CASSFTGAGGYTF
v_call: TRBV12-3/TRBV12-4
d_call: TRBD1
clone_size: .
cdr3_length: 13
j_call: TRBJ1-2

cdr3_nt: TGTGCTAGGGAGAGACAGGGGATAAGTATCAATCAGCCCCAGCATTTT
cdr3_aa: CARERQGISINQPQHF
v_call: TRBV9
d_call: TRBD1
clone_size: .
cdr3_length: 16
j_call: TRBJ1-5

cdr3_nt: TGCGCCAGCAGCCAAGCCAGGGACTATGGCTACACCTTC
cdr3_aa: CASSQARDYGYTF
v_call: TRBV4-1
d_call: .
clone_size: .
cdr3_length: 13
j_call: TRBJ1-2

cdr3_nt: TGCGCCAGCAGCCATATGGGACAGGGGAGTCGATCAGATACGCAGTATTTT
cdr3_aa: CASSHMGQGSRSDTQYF
v_call: TRBV4-1
d_call: TRBD1
clone_size: .
cdr3_length: 17
j_call: TRBJ2-3

cdr3_nt: TGCGCCAGCACCTCAACTAGCGGGGGATCCACCGGGGAGCTGTTTTTT
cdr3_aa: CASTSTSGGSTGELFF
v_call: TRBV4-3
d_call: TRBD2
clone_size: .
cdr3_length: 16
j_call: TRBJ2-2

cdr3_nt: TGTGCCAGCAGTGAAGCAGGGGGGGGGTTGGAGACCCAGTACTTC
cdr3_aa: CASSEAGGGLETQYF
v_call: TRBV6-1
d_call: .
clone_size: .
cdr3_length: 15
j_call: TRBJ2-5

cdr3_nt: TGCGCCAGCAGTGAGCCCGGACAGGGGGCCGGAACTGAAGCTTTCTTT
cdr3_aa: CASSEPGQGAGTEAFF
v_call: TRBV10-2
d_call: TRBD1
clone_size: .
cdr3_length: 16
j_call: TRBJ1-1

cdr3_nt: TGCAGCGCACTCACCCGGGACAGGGATCTAAATGAGCAGTTCTTC
cdr3_aa: CSALTRDRDLNEQFF
v_call: TRBV29-1
d_call: TRBD1
clone_size: once
cdr3_length: 15
j_call: TRBJ2-1

cdr3_nt: TGTGCCAGCAGTTACCCCAGGGACAGGTACCAAGAGACCCAGTACTTC
cdr3_aa: CASSYPRDRYQETQYF
v_call: TRBV6-2/TRBV6-3
d_call: TRBD1
clone_size: .
cdr3_length: 16
j_call: TRBJ2-5

cdr3_nt: TGCAGCGTGGGGGAGGCGGGGGTGAACACTGAAGCTTTCTTT
cdr3_aa: CSVGEAGVNTEAFF
v_call: TRBV29-1
d_call: .
clone_size: many
cdr3_length: 14
j_call: TRBJ1-1

cdr3_nt: TGCGCCAGCAGCTTCGGACAGGGAGGGACCGGGGAGCTGTTTTTT
cdr3_aa: CASSFGQGGTGELFF
v_call: TRBV5-1
d_call: .
clone_size: medium-sized
cdr3_length: 15
j_call: TRBJ2-2

cdr3_nt: TGTGCCAGCAGCGTAGGACTAGCGGGAGTTCGAGAGACCCAGTACTTC
cdr3_aa: CASSVGLAGVRETQYF
v_call: TRBV9
d_call: TRBD2
clone_size: .
cdr3_length: 16
j_call: TRBJ2-5

cdr3_nt: TGTGCCAGCAGGGCTAGCGGGACCAGTGAGCAGTTCTTC
cdr3_aa: CASRASGTSEQFF
v_call: TRBV12-3/TRBV12-4
d_call: TRBD2
clone_size: few
cdr3_length: 13
j_call: TRBJ2-1

cdr3_nt: TGTGCCAGCAGACCTAGACGAGGCTACACCTTC
cdr3_aa: CASRPRRGYTF
v_call: TRBV3-1/TRBV3-2
d_call: .
clone_size: .
cdr3_length: 11
j_call: TRBJ1-2

cdr3_nt: TGTGCCAGCTCACGACAGGGGTACTACAATGAGCAGTTCTTC
cdr3_aa: CASSRQGYYNEQFF
v_call: TRBV18
d_call: TRBD1
clone_size: .
cdr3_length: 14
j_call: TRBJ2-1

cdr3_nt: TGTGCCAGCAGACCGACTAGCGGGTCGTACAATGAGCAGTTCTTC
cdr3_aa: CASRPTSGSYNEQFF
v_call: TRBV27
d_call: TRBD2
clone_size: many
cdr3_length: 15
j_call: TRBJ2-1

cdr3_nt: TGTGCCAGCAGTTTTGGCCTAGGACAGGGGAACACTGAAGCTTTCTTT
cdr3_aa: CASSFGLGQGNTEAFF
v_call: TRBV5-4
d_call: TRBD1
clone_size: .
cdr3_length: 16
j_call: TRBJ1-1

cdr3_nt: TGTGCCAGTAGGCTTTCGGGGACAACGAACACTGAAGCTTTCTTT
cdr3_aa: CASRLSGTTNTEAFF
v_call: TRBV19
d_call: .
clone_size: .
cdr3_length: 15
j_call: TRBJ1-1

cdr3_nt: TGTGCCAGCAGCTTGAGAGAAACAGATACGCAGTATTTT
cdr3_aa: CASSLRETDTQYF
v_call: TRBV11-2
d_call: .
clone_size: .
cdr3_length: 13
j_call: TRBJ2-3

cdr3_nt: TGCGCCAGCAGCCAAAACCAGGGAGGCTACTTCAGCTCTGGAAACACCATATATTTT
cdr3_aa: CASSQNQGGYFSSGNTIYF
v_call: TRBV4-1
d_call: .
clone_size: .
cdr3_length: 19
j_call: TRBJ1-3

cdr3_nt: TGCGCCAGCAGCCAAGATTTCTCTAGCGAAGAGACCCAGTACTTC
cdr3_aa: CASSQDFSSEETQYF
v_call: TRBV4-3
d_call: .
clone_size: .
cdr3_length: 15
j_call: TRBJ2-5

cdr3_nt: TGTGCCAGCAGCGCCCCGACAGGGGGAGTCGGCACCGGGGAGCTGTTTTTT
cdr3_aa: CASSAPTGGVGTGELFF
v_call: TRBV9
d_call: TRBD1
clone_size: many
cdr3_length: 17
j_call: TRBJ2-2

cdr3_nt: TGTGCCAGCAGCCCCGACGGGGGATGGGGGGAAAAACTGTTTTTT
cdr3_aa: CASSPDGGWGEKLFF
v_call: TRBV7-9
d_call: .
clone_size: .
cdr3_length: 15
j_call: TRBJ1-4

cdr3_nt: TGCGCCAGCAGTGAGTCTAGACAGGGGCGCCAAGAGACCCAGTACTTC
cdr3_aa: CASSESRQGRQETQYF
v_call: TRBV10-2
d_call: TRBD1
clone_size: .
cdr3_length: 16
j_call: TRBJ2-5